The entry below describes one T cell receptor beta chain. In the authors' methods: It was from reference gene primer amplification that nucleated cell counts were estimated. The method was immunoSEQ multiplex PCR; TCRdb's version includes in-frame clones alone and lacks a portion of them. The V and J calls and clone size come from that table; D and trimming were worked out from the DNA. This table has 200,000 to 250,000 clones, 79% appearing once. This sample is part of a study of blood T cell repertoires in COVID-19. Looking at the study overall: Collection of acute and convalescent COVID-19 samples took place in the United States, Italy and Spain. Sample material is recorded as cDNA or gDNA derived from T cells, B-cell-depleted T cells, or PBMCs.

Sequences were obtained from peripheral blood. This receptor was identified in a woman aged 40 to 49 with active or convalescent COVID-19.

CDR3 nucleotides: TGTGCCAGCAGAAGCCCTTCCCAATACAATGAGCAGTTCTTC. Translation gives CASRSPSQYNEQFF. The genes are TRBV2 and TRBJ2-1; D gene uncertain. V lost 6 bases and J lost 4, with 13 bases in between. Germline V gives CDR1 SNHLY, CDR2 FYNNEI. The CDR3 length is 14 residues.